This T cell receptor (beta chain) stems from a study of blood T cell repertoires in COVID-19. The authors' processing: From reference gene primer amplification, estimates of nucleated cell counts were derived. Sequencing used immunoSEQ multiplex PCR; TCRdb keeps in-frame clones, though not all of them. V and J calls and clone size are given by that table; D and trimming were obtained from the DNA. The sample lists roughly 180,000 clones; roughly 80% were seen once. CDR3 length: 15 residues. Per the germline V gene, CDR1 is LGHDT and CDR2 is YNNKEL (reference sequence). The J segment lost 4 bases and the V segment lost 6 bases, leaving 8 bases of the junction unmatched.

The chain uses TRBV3-1 (or the pseudogene TRBV3-2) and TRBJ1-3, with 8 bases identical to TRBD1. The sequence was collected from a woman aged 40 to 49 with COVID-19, enrolled during active disease. The sequenced sample consisted of peripheral blood. The CDR3 spells CASSLDRGGGNTIYF. The CDR3, as DNA: TGTGCCAGCAGTCTCGACAGGGGAGGGGGAAACACCATATATTTT.